This record concerns one T cell receptor beta chain sequence. The entry originates in a study of T cell responses to AZD1222 COVID-19 vaccine. Profiled with immunoSEQ multiplex PCR; TCRdb holds only in-frame clones, not every one. The data contain about 140,000 clones, nearly 95% of them singletons. The TCR was taken from an adult in good health. Here the sequenced sample was peripheral blood, taken on day 0 of AZD1222 vaccination.

CDR3 DNA: TGTGCCAGCAGTAAGGCGTGGGACTACCCCCTTGGCACCGGGGAGCTGTTTTTT. Its translation: CASSKAWDYPLGTGELFF. This rearrangement joins TRBV28 to TRBJ2-2, with TRBD2 matching over 7 bases. CDR1 is MDHEN and CDR2 is SYDVKM in the germline V gene. The V and J ends lost 5 bases and 4 bases, in that order; junction bases with no gene match: 16. The CDR3 has 18 residues. The full variable domain, completed using reference TRBV28 and TRBJ2-2, is DVKVTQSSRYLVKRTGEKVFLECVQDMDHENMFWYRQDPGLGLRLIYFSYDVKMKEKGDIPEGYSVSREKKERFSLILESASTNQTSMYLCASSKAWDYPLGTGELFFGEGSRLTVL.